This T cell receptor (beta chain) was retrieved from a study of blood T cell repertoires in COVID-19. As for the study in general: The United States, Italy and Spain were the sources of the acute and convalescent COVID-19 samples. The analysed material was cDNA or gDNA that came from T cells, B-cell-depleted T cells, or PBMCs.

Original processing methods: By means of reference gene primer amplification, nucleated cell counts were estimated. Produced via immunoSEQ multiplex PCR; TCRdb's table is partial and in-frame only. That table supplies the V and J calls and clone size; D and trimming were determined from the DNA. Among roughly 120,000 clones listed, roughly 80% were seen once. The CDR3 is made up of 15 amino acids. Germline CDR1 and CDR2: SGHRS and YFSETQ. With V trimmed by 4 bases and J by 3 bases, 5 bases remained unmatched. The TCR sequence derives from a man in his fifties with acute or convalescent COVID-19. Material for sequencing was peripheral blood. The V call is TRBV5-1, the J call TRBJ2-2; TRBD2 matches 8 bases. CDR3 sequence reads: CASSVGLVDTGELFF. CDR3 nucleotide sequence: TGCGCCAGCAGCGTGGGACTAGTGGACACCGGGGAGCTGTTTTTT.